This T cell receptor (beta chain) was retrieved from a study of T cells in Graves' hyperthyroidism and ophthalmopathy. Points from the study as a whole: Ophthalmopathy was told apart from stable hyperthyroidism by a 13 V-J model.

The V gene lost 3 bases and the J gene lost 3 bases, with 15 bases spanning the gap. Germline CDR1 and CDR2: KGHSH and LQKENI. This CDR3 spans 15 amino acids. RNA transcripts served as the template for amplifying TCR beta CDR3 regions. A set of HTBI primers served as the primers for a first-round RT-PCR of the TCR CDR3. TCRdb re-called the multiplex PCR reads through MiXCR, storing one row per CDR3 protein. The sample has some 770,000 distinct CDR3 sequences, less than 20% seen once; the top ten hold 8.4%. Ten or more counts support this clonotype. As yet, its antigen is unknown. Over 18 months, lack of ophthalmopathy progression marked Graves' hyperthyroidism as stable.

The receptor comes from a man in his late teens or twenties with Graves' hyperthyroidism. The gene calls are TRBV18 and TRBJ2-7; TRBD1 might be the D (6 bases). Sequenced sample: blood. The CDR3 DNA reads as TGTGCCAGCTCACCGGATGGGACACCCATCTACGAGCAGTACTTC. It translates to CASSPDGTPIYEQYF.